Sequencing of this T cell receptor (beta chain) was carried out in a study of OX40 agonist ivuxolimab in advanced cancers. The CDR3 loop spans 14 amino acids. Germline lookup yields CDR1 KGHSH and CDR2 LQKENI. Trimming cost V 0 bases and J 9 bases; bases outside gene matches: 6. Repertoires were generated with immunoSEQ multiplex PCR, while TCRdb's copy carries only in-frame clones and drops some. The sample yields tens of thousands of clones, about 89% seen once. Here the sequenced sample was CD4+ or CD8+ T cells sorted from blood, taken in a trial of the OX40 agonist ivuxolimab. This chain connects TRBV18 to TRBJ1-2, with 8 bases matching TRBD1. This receptor was identified in an adult with an advanced solid tumor such as melanoma, head and neck, liver or kidney cancer. The CDR3 protein is CASSPPTGEVSYTF. CDR3 in DNA: TGTGCCAGCTCACCACCGACAGGGGAGGTGAGCTACACCTTC.